The clone carrying this TCR beta chain came up a few times. Its antigen is unidentified. The record originates from a study of cytomegalovirus exposure and HLA in healthy donors. The PCR was carried out with 60 Vbeta primers and 13 Jbeta primers. TCRdb's table, derived via immunoSEQ multiplex PCR, lists solely in-frame clones and lacks some. The table has 100,000 to 150,000 clones, around three quarters seen once. Study-level findings and limits: Only CMV serostatus was available as immune exposure information.

This CDR3 is built from 14 residues. Deletions cut 4 bases from V and 5 bases from J, with 15 bases between. CDR1 is SGHRS, CDR2 YFSETQ, per germline. This clonotype originated in a woman aged 60-75 years in good health and CMV-seropositive. This rearrangement joins TRBV5-1 to TRBJ2-5; TRBD2 might be the D (7 bases). The specimen was PBMCs. The CDR3 spells CASSAEGGLETQYF. The DNA of the CDR3 is TGCGCCAGCAGCGCCGAGGGGGGGTTGGAGACCCAGTACTTC. The full variable domain, its missing parts supplied by reference TRBV5-1 and TRBJ2-5, is KAGVTQTPRYLIKTRGQQVTLSCSPISGHRSVSWYQQTPGQGLQFLFEYFSETQRNKGNFPGRFSGRQFSNSRSEMNVSTLELGDSALYLCASSAEGGLETQYFGPGTRLLVL.